Following are 25 T cell receptor beta chains from one sample sequenced in a study of spatial heterogeneity in lung cancer. Study-level results: Expanded alpha and beta TCR counts within tumors tracked tumor mutation counts.

No antigen has been assigned to these receptors. The time point is: sample taken at primary tumor resection. From the 5' RACE reads, TCRdb called clonotypes with MiXCR, one entry per CDR3 protein. The table has around 3,400 distinct CDR3 sequences, 5% to 6% seen once; the top ten hold about 17%. The sequences come from lung tumor tissue, collected at surgery. The source of these receptors is a female donor with early-stage non-small cell lung cancer.

By proportion, this clonotype is medium-sized (0.01 to 0.1%). V usage is TRBV20-1 and J usage is TRBJ2-5; 9 bases line up with TRBD1. This CDR3 has 14 residues. CDR1 is DFQATT, CDR2 SNEGSKA, per germline (reference sequence). Trimming cost V 2 bases and J 5 bases; bases outside gene matches: 6. DNA for the CDR3: TGCAGTGCTAGAAAACAGGGGGCAGGGGAGACCCAGTACTTC. Residues: CSARKQGAGETQYF.

This clonotype is medium-sized (0.01 to 0.1%). This chain joins TRBV20-1 and TRBJ2-3; TRBD1 might be the D (6 bases). Germline V gives CDR1 DFQATT, CDR2 SNEGSKA (reference sequence). V shed 4 bases and J shed 5 bases, with 10 bases lying between them. This CDR3 is 12 amino acids long. The CDR3 loop is CSAKGGGDTQYF. The DNA of the CDR3 is TGCAGTGCTAAAGGGGGTGGAGATACGCAGTATTTT.

By share, this clonotype counts as medium-sized. The gene calls are TRBV5-5 and TRBJ2-3; D uncertain. This CDR3 has 13 amino acids. The V gene lost 4 bases and the J gene lost 9 bases, with 15 bases spanning the gap. Germline CDR1 is SGHKS and CDR2 is YYEKEE (reference sequence). The CDR3 DNA reads TGTGCCAGCAGCCCGACGGTAGAGAGGACGCAGTATTTT. This encodes CASSPTVERTQYF.

This clonotype came up many times. This chain connects TRBV7-3 to TRBJ2-1, with 9 bases fitting TRBD2. Germline V gives CDR1 SGHTA, CDR2 FQGTGA. There are 15 residues in the CDR3. Germline trimming cut 5 bases from V and 4 bases from J; bases unmatched to any gene: 6. CDR3 coding DNA: TGTGCCAGCAGCGTGACTAGCGGAACGTACAATGAGCAGTTCTTC. Its protein is CASSVTSGTYNEQFF.

This clonotype rates as medium-sized. The chain employs TRBV7-2 and TRBJ2-2, with 9 positions matching TRBD2. After removal of 4 bases from V and 1 base from J, the junction contained 1 base not matched to a gene. This CDR3 is 15 amino acids long. From germline, CDR1 is SGHTA and CDR2 FQGNSA. The DNA of the CDR3 is TGTGCCAGCAGCTCTAGCGGGATGAACACCGGGGAGCTGTTTTTT. This sequence encodes CASSSSGMNTGELFF.

The sample holds many counts of this clonotype. The chain links TRBV20-1 to TRBJ1-4; D not certain. The length of the CDR3 is 14 residues. The V gene lost 6 bases and the J gene lost 7 bases, with 18 bases spanning the gap. Germline CDR1 and CDR2: DFQATT and SNEGSKA (reference sequence). The DNA of the CDR3 is TGCAGTGCCTGGAGCCGGGATCGGGGTGAAAAACTGTTTTTT. This sequence encodes CSAWSRDRGEKLFF.

This clonotype is categorized as medium-sized. CDR3 protein: CASSFTPAVGGYTF. DNA of the CDR3: TGTGCCAGCAGCTTCACGCCCGCAGTCGGGGGCTACACCTTC. V and J are TRBV7-2 and TRBJ1-2; D gene unclear. CDR3 length: 14 amino acids. Trimming stripped 3 bases from V and 8 bases from J, with 16 bases between. Germline CDR1 is SGHTA and CDR2 is FQGNSA.

In its sample, this clonotype is medium-sized. The chain recombines TRBV28 with TRBJ2-1; 10 nucleotides line up with TRBD2. V dropped 5 bases and J dropped 6; count of bases not matched to a gene: 4. The CDR3 covers 14 residues. Germline lookup yields CDR1 MDHEN and CDR2 SYDVKM. The CDR3 loop reads CASSRTSGLNEQFF. CDR3 sequence (DNA): TGTGCCAGCAGTCGGACTAGCGGTCTCAATGAGCAGTTCTTC.

This clonotype has at least ten counts. One end of the junction is discordant with germline, which a read error may explain. This rearrangement joins TRBV7-8 to TRBJ2-5, with 11 nucleotides matching TRBD2. The CDR3 consists of 14 residues. Germline CDR1 reads SGHVS; CDR2 reads FQNEAQ. The DNA for the CDR3 is TGTGCCAGCAGCTTAACTAGCGGGGGTCCGCACAGGCACTTC. Protein product: CASSLTSGGPHRHF.

The chain couples TRBV7-7 to TRBJ2-3, with no clear D. The germline CDR1 and CDR2 sequences are SSHAT and FNYEAQ (reference sequence). V dropped 2 bases and J dropped 2 bases, with 11 bases sitting between them. This CDR3 has 15 residues. CDR3 protein: CASSLFPQSTDTQYF. As DNA, the CDR3 is TGTGCCAGCAGCTTATTCCCGCAATCCACAGATACGCAGTATTTT. The full variable domain, with the rest looked up from reference TRBV7-7 and TRBJ2-3, is GAGVSQSPRYKVTKRGQDVTLRCDPISSHATLYWYQQALGQGPEFLTYFNYEAQPDKSGLPSDRFSAERPEGSISTLTIQRTEQRDSAMYRCASSLFPQSTDTQYFGPGTRLTVL.

By its share, this clonotype is large. The V call is TRBV24-1, the J call TRBJ2-1; 7 bases are a match to TRBD2. Germline CDR1 KGHDR, CDR2 SFDVKD. With V trimmed by 5 bases and J by 8 bases, 8 bases remained unmatched. CDR3 size: 14 residues. The CDR3 sequence: CATSGGRARDEQFF. DNA for the CDR3: TGTGCCACCAGTGGAGGGAGGGCCAGGGATGAGCAGTTCTTC.

This clonotype has a count of ten or more. This chain links TRBV20-1 with TRBJ1-2; D is perhaps TRBD1 (5 bases). Germline V gives CDR1 DFQATT, CDR2 SNEGSKA (reference sequence). V lost 1 base and J lost 6, with 12 bases in between. The CDR3 sequence is 13 residues long. The CDR3 nucleotides are TGCAGTGCTAGAGGAATGGGGCAGGATGGCTACACCTTC. This translates into CSARGMGQDGYTF.

This clonotype ranks as medium-sized. This chain uses TRBV27 with TRBJ2-1; no clear D. The CDR3 extends over 12 amino acids. V lost 6 bases and J 4 bases, leaving 7 bases between the germline ends. Germline V gene data show CDR1 as MNHEY and CDR2 as SMNVEV (reference sequence). This CDR3 reads CASRAQYNEQFF. The DNA for the CDR3 is TGTGCCAGCAGAGCGCAGTACAATGAGCAGTTCTTC.

The chain combines TRBV7-2 with TRBJ1-5, with TRBD1 identical over 10 bases. The CDR3 runs to 16 residues. Unmatched junction bases numbered 7, after V lost 5 bases and J lost 3 bases. Germline V lookup: CDR1 SGHTA, CDR2 FQGNSA. The CDR3 loop is CASSLRQGADNQPQHF. In DNA, the CDR3 is TGTGCCAGCAGCCTAAGACAGGGGGCTGACAATCAGCCCCAGCATTTT. Using reference TRBV7-2 and TRBJ1-5 for the parts outside the CDR3, the full variable domain is GAGVSQSPSNKVTEKGKDVELRCDPISGHTALYWYRQSLGQGLEFLIYFQGNSAPDKSGLPSDRFSAERTGGSVSTLTIQRTQQEDSAVYLCASSLRQGADNQPQHFGDGTRLSIL.

This clonotype appeared many times. The J gene is TRBJ2-1, the V gene TRBV12-3 or TRBV12-4; 9 positions agree with TRBD2. The CDR3 is 15 residues long. V lost 4 bases and J lost 8; bases outside the gene matches: 9. This chain's CDR3 is CASSSPTAGGHEQFF. The CDR3 DNA reads as TGTGCCAGCAGTTCCCCGACGGCGGGAGGGCATGAGCAGTTCTTC.

By share, this clonotype ranks as medium-sized (0.01 to 0.1%). The V and J genes are TRBV4-2 and TRBJ2-5; either TRBD1 or TRBD2 may supply D (6 bases each). Between the trimmed V and J ends, which lost 0 bases and 5 bases, there was a span of 13 bases. Germline V gives CDR1 LGHNA, CDR2 YNFKEQ. The length of the CDR3 is 15 residues. The CDR3 DNA reads as TGTGCCAGCAGCCAAGATCCCGGGGGCGAGGAGACCCAGTACTTC. This translates into CASSQDPGGEETQYF.

This clonotype qualifies as medium-sized (0.01 to 0.1%). This chain connects TRBV29-1 to TRBJ1-1; D remains ambiguous. Deletions cut 3 bases from V and 0 bases from J, with 2 bases between. This CDR3 spans 11 amino acids. Germline V gives CDR1 SQVTM, CDR2 ANQGSEA. CDR3 coding DNA: TGCAGCGTTGATATGAACACTGAAGCTTTCTTT. Translated: CSVDMNTEAFF.

This clonotype is deemed medium-sized. The chain joins TRBV5-1 to TRBJ1-1; 10 nucleotides match TRBD1. CDR3 size: 15 residues. The V segment lost 4 bases and the J segment 8 bases; nucleotides outside the gene matches: 11. The germline V gene has CDR1 SGHRS and CDR2 YFSETQ. In DNA, the CDR3 is TGCGCCAGCAGCCCCACTGGACAGGGGGTTGAAGAAGCTTTCTTT. It yields the protein CASSPTGQGVEEAFF.

Within the sample, this clonotype is medium-sized. The chain uses TRBV18 and TRBJ1-5, with TRBD1 matching 7 bases. There are 16 residues in the CDR3. Germline values: CDR1 KGHSH, CDR2 LQKENI. V was clipped by 5 bases and J by 0 bases; unmatched bases: 7. The CDR3 loop reads CASSFDRAYSNQPQHF. The CDR3 nucleotides read TGTGCCAGCTCATTCGACAGGGCGTATAGCAATCAGCCCCAGCATTTT. The whole variable domain, remainder taken from reference TRBV18 and TRBJ1-5, is NAGVMQNPRHLVRRRGQEARLRCSPMKGHSHVYWYRQLPEEGLKFMVYLQKENIIDESGMPKERFSAEFPKEGPSILRIQQVVRGDSAAYFCASSFDRAYSNQPQHFGDGTRLSIL.

This clonotype is medium-sized. This chain connects TRBV10-2 to TRBJ1-1, with D tentatively TRBD1 (5 bases). The CDR3 extends over 17 amino acids. Germline assignment: CDR1 WSHSY and CDR2 SAAADI. V lost 7 bases and J lost 1, with 22 bases in between. The CDR3 spells CASMGVNIQQTNTEAFF. CDR3 coding DNA: TGCGCCAGCATGGGGGTCAATATCCAACAAACGAACACTGAAGCTTTCTTT.

Sample share makes this clonotype medium-sized. This rearrangement joins TRBV2 to TRBJ2-7; D gene uncertain. Germline CDR1 and CDR2: SNHLY and FYNNEI. Trimming took off 7 bases at V and 7 bases at J, with 14 bases between the two ends. This CDR3 spans 12 amino acids. In nucleotides, the CDR3 is TGTGCCAGCAAGATATCGGTGCGAGAGCAGTACTTC. It translates to CASKISVREQYF.

This clonotype was observed at least ten times. Sequence at one end of the junction differs from germline and may be a read error. The V gene is TRBV20-1, the J gene TRBJ2-1; 13 bases align to TRBD2. The CDR3 spans 14 residues. Germline CDR1 is DFQATT and CDR2 is SNEGSKA (reference sequence). CDR3 bases: TGCAGTGCCAGAGGACTAGCGGGAGCTCAGGTGCAGTTCTTC. It encodes CSARGLAGAQVQFF.

This clonotype is labeled as medium-sized. This chain links TRBV14 with TRBJ2-3, with D possibly matching TRBD2 (6 bases). Germline-derived CDR1 and CDR2 are SGHDN and FVKESK. This CDR3 has 13 residues. V shed 4 bases and J shed 9 bases, with 14 bases lying between them. CDR3 in DNA: TGTGCCAGCAGCCCTTTCGACGGAGGGACGCAGTATTTT. Its protein is CASSPFDGGTQYF. Based on the CDR3 plus reference TRBV14 and TRBJ2-3, the full variable domain is EAGVTQFPSHSVIEKGQTVTLRCDPISGHDNLYWYRRVMGKEIKFLLHFVKESKQDESGMPNNRFLAERTGGTYSTLKVQPAELEDSGVYFCASSPFDGGTQYFGPGTRLTVL.

This clonotype was seen ten or more times. The genes are TRBV5-4 and TRBJ2-5; TRBD2 matches 9 bases. The CDR3 extends over 16 amino acids. V dropped 0 bases and J dropped 7; count of bases not matched to a gene: 10. Germline V gene lookup returns CDR1 SGHNT and CDR2 YYREEE (reference sequence). CDR3 protein: CASSLGGGRARGTQYF. CDR3 nucleotides: TGTGCCAGCAGCTTGGGAGGCGGGAGGGCTCGAGGGACCCAGTACTTC.

This clonotype ranks as medium-sized. The CDR3: CASSKRPGSEF. CDR3 nucleotides: TGTGCCAGCAGCAAACGACCGGGATCGGAGTTT. The chain has TRBV21-1 and TRBJ1-1; no DNA check was done on the table's D call, TRBD1. TRBV21-1 is a pseudogene segment. The CDR3 sequence is 11 residues long.